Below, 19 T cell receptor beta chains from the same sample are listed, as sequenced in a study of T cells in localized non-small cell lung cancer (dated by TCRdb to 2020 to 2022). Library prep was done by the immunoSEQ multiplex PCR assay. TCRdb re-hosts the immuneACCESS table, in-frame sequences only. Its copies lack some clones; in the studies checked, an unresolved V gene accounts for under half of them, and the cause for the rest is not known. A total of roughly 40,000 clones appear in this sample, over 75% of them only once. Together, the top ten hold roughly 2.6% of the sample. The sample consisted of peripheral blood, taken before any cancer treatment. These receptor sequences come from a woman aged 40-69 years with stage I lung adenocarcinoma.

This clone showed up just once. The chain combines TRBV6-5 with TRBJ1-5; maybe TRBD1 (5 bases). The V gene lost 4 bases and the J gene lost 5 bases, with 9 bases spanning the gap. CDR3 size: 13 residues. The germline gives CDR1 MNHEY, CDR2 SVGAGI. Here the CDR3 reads CASSLGGYQPQHF. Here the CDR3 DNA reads TGTGCCAGCAGTTTGGGGGGGTATCAGCCCCAGCATTTT.

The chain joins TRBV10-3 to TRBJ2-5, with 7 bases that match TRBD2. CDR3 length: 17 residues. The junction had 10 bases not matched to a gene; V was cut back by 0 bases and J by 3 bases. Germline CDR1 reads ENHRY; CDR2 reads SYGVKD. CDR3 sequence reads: CAISESNLAGVKETQYF. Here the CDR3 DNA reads TGTGCCATCAGTGAGTCGAATCTTGCGGGAGTGAAAGAGACCCAGTACTTC.

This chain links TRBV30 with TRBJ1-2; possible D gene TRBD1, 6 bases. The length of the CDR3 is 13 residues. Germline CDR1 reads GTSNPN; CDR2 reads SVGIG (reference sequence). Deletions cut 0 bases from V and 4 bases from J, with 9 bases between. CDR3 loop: CAWSVQGGYGYTF. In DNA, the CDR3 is TGTGCCTGGAGTGTACAGGGAGGCTATGGCTACACCTTC.

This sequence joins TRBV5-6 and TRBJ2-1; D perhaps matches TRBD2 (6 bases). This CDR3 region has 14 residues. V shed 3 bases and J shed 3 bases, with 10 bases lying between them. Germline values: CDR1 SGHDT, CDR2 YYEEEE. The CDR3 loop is CASSSRGFYNEQFF. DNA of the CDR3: TGTGCCAGCAGCTCCCGGGGGTTCTACAATGAGCAGTTCTTC. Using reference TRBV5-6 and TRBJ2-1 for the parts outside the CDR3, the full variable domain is DAGVTQSPTHLIKTRGQQVTLRCSPKSGHDTVSWYQQALGQGPQFIFQYYEEEERQRGNFPDRFSGHQFPNYSSELNVNALLLGDSALYLCASSSRGFYNEQFFGPGTRLTVL.

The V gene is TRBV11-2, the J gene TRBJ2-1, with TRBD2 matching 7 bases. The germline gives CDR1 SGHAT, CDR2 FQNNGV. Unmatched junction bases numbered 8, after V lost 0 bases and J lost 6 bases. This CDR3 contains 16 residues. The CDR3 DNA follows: TGTGCCAGCAGCTTAGAGGCGGGAGTAACGTTCAATGAGCAGTTCTTC. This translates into CASSLEAGVTFNEQFF.

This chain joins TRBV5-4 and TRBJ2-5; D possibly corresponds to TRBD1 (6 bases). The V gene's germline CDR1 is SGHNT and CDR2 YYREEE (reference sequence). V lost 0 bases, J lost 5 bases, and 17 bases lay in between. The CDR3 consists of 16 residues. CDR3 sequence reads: CASSLGQDSNGETQYF. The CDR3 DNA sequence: TGTGCCAGCAGCTTGGGACAGGACAGCAACGGGGAGACCCAGTACTTC.

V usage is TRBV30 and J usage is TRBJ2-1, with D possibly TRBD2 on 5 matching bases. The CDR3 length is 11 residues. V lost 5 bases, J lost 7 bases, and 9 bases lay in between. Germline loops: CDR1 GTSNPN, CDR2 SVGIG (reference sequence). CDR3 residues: CAWGGINEQFF. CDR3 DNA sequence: TGTGCCTGGGGAGGTATAAATGAGCAGTTCTTC. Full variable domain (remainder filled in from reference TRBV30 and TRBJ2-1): SQTIHQWPATLVQPVGSPLSLECTVEGTSNPNLYWYRQAAGRGLQLLFYSVGIGQISSEVPQNLSASRPQDRQFILSSKKLLLSDSGFYLCAWGGINEQFFGPGTRLTVL.

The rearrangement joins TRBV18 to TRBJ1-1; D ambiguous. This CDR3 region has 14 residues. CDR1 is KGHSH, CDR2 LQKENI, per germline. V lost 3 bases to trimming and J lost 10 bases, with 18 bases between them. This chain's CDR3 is CASSPRLGSEGAFF. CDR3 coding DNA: TGTGCCAGCTCACCGAGACTAGGGTCCGAAGGAGCTTTCTTT. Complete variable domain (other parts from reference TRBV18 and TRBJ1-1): NAGVMQNPRHLVRRRGQEARLRCSPMKGHSHVYWYRQLPEEGLKFMVYLQKENIIDESGMPKERFSAEFPKEGPSILRIQQVVRGDSAAYFCASSPRLGSEGAFFGQGTRLTVV.

In nucleotides, the CDR3 is TGTGCCAGCAGTTTATCAGGCTTTAGCAATCAGCCCCAGCATTTT. This codes for CASSLSGFSNQPQHF. V gene TRBV27 combines with J gene TRBJ1-5; D not resolved. The CDR3 is 15 amino acids. Looked up from germline, CDR1 is MNHEY and CDR2 is SMNVEV (reference sequence). V lost 0 bases to trimming and J lost 0 bases, with 6 bases between them.

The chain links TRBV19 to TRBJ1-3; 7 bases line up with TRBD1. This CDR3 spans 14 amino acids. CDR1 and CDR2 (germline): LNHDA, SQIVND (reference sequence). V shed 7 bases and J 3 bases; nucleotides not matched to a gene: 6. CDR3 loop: CASTGTAVGNTIYF. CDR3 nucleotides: TGTGCCAGTACCGGGACAGCCGTTGGAAACACCATATATTTT.

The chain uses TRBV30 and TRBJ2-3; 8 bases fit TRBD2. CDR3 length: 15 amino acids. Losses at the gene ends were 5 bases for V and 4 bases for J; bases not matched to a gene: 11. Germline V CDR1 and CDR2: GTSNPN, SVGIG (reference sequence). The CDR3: CAWSRGGLGADTQYF. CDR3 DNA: TGTGCCTGGTCTAGAGGGGGACTAGGGGCAGATACGCAGTATTTT.

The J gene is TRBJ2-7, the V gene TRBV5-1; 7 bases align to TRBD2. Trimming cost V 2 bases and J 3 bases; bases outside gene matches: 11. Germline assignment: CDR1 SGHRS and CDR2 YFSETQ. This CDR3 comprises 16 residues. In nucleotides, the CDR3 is TGCGCCAGCAGCTTTAGCGGGTCCTCCCTCTTCTACGAGCAGTACTTC. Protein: CASSFSGSSLFYEQYF.

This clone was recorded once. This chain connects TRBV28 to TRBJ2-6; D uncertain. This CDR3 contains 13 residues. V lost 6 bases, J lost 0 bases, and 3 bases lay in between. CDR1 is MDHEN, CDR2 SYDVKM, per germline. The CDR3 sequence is CASRGSGANVLTF. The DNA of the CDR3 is TGTGCCAGCAGGGGCTCTGGGGCCAACGTCCTGACTTTC.

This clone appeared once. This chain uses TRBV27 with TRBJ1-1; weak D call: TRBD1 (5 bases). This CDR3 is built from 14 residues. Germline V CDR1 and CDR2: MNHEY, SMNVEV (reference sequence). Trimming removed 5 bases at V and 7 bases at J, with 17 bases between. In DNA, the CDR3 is TGTGCCAGCAGTCCATGGGGGGGAAATGGTGAAGCTTTCTTT. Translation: CASSPWGGNGEAFF.

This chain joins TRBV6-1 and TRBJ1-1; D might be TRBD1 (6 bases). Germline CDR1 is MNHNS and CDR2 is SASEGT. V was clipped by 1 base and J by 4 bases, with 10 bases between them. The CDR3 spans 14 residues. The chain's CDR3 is CASSEETGPTEAFF. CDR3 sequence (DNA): TGTGCCAGCAGTGAAGAAACAGGGCCCACTGAAGCTTTCTTT.

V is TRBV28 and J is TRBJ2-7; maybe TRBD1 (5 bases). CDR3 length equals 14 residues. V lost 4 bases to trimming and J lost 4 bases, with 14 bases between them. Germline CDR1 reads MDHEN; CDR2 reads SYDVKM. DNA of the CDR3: TGTGCCAGCAGTTCAGGGATACCTATTTACGAGCAGTACTTC. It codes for CASSSGIPIYEQYF.

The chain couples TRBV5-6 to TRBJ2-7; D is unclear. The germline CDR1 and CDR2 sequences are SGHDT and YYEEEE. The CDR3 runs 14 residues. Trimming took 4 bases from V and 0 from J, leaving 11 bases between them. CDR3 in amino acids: CASSIQTSSYEQYF. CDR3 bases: TGTGCCAGCAGCATACAGACGAGCTCCTACGAGCAGTACTTC.

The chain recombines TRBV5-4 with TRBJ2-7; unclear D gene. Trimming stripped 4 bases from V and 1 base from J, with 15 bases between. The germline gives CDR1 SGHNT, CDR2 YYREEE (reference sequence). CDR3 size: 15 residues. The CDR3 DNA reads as TGTGCCAGCAGCACCGGACCCTACCTATCCTACGAGCAGTACTTC. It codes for CASSTGPYLSYEQYF.

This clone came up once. The CDR3: CASSYSSGIGYTF. CDR3 coding DNA: TGTGCCAGCAGTTACTCGAGTGGGATTGGCTACACCTTC. This chain joins TRBV6-5 and TRBJ1-2; no firm D call. Germline V lookup: CDR1 MNHEY, CDR2 SVGAGI. V gave up 0 bases and J gave up 7 bases, with 9 bases separating them. The CDR3 runs 13 residues.